These 19 T cell receptor beta chains were all obtained from the same sample, sequenced in a study of blood T cell repertoires in COVID-19 (dated by TCRdb to about 2020). The method was the immunoSEQ multiplex PCR assay. As stored in TCRdb, this immuneACCESS dataset retains in-frame rearrangements with V and J assigned. A fraction of the clones does not appear; measured against another copy, unresolved V genes explain less than half of the discrepancy, and the remainder lacks a known reason. For this sample there are some 80,000 clones; 75% to 90% appear just once. About a sixth of the sample belongs to the ten largest clones. The sequencing sample was made of peripheral blood. Source of these receptors: a human donor in a cohort sampled during active COVID-19.

This chain links TRBV11-3 with TRBJ2-1; D gene unclear. Looked up from germline, CDR1 is SGHNT and CDR2 is YENEEA. V was clipped by 4 bases and J by 4 bases, with 11 bases between them. The CDR3 covers 14 residues. The CDR3 DNA reads TGTGCCAGCAGCTCTTGGCGAGGTTACAATGAGCAGTTCTTC. Amino acid sequence: CASSSWRGYNEQFF.

J is TRBJ2-7 and V is TRBV3-1 (or the pseudogene TRBV3-2); possible D gene TRBD2, 6 bases. Per germline, CDR1 LGHDT and CDR2 YNNKEL (reference sequence). V dropped 1 base and J dropped 7 bases, with 11 bases sitting between them. The CDR3 has 13 residues. This CDR3 is CASSQASAGEQYF. As DNA, the CDR3 is TGTGCCAGCAGCCAAGCTTCTGCGGGGGAGCAGTACTTC.

This clone has only one observation. V usage is TRBV6-5 and J usage is TRBJ2-5, with 10 bases aligning to TRBD2. The ends lost 6 bases at V and 2 bases at J; junction bases unmatched: 3. Germline V gives CDR1 MNHEY, CDR2 SVGAGI. The CDR3 has 14 amino acids. CDR3 protein: CASRVLAGQETQYF. CDR3 DNA: TGTGCCAGCAGAGTACTAGCGGGGCAAGAGACCCAGTACTTC.

This clone was seen only a few times. This chain joins TRBV6-2 or TRBV6-3 and TRBJ2-1, with D maybe TRBD2 (5 bases). V lost 2 bases to trimming and J lost 2 bases, with 7 bases between them. The CDR3 is made up of 14 amino acids. Germline V CDR1 and CDR2: MNHEY, SVGEGT. This chain's CDR3 is CASSYLGAYNEQFF. CDR3 sequence (DNA): TGTGCCAGCAGTTACCTCGGGGCCTACAATGAGCAGTTCTTC.

The chain joins TRBV7-9 to TRBJ2-1; D is ambiguous. The CDR3 is made up of 16 amino acids. Per the germline V gene, CDR1 is SEHNR and CDR2 is FQNEAQ (reference sequence). V was clipped by 1 base and J by 2 bases, with 12 bases between them. This CDR3 is CASSLGARLTYNEQFF. CDR3 nucleotide sequence: TGTGCCAGCAGCTTAGGCGCCCGTTTGACCTACAATGAGCAGTTCTTC.

This clone was picked up one time. V is TRBV10-1 and J is TRBJ2-1, with a tentative D call TRBD2 (6 bases). Per germline, CDR1 WNHNN and CDR2 SYGVQD (reference sequence). Deletions cut 2 bases from V and 8 bases from J, with 19 bases between. This CDR3 region has 16 residues. The CDR3 here is CASSENPGSTGDEQFF. The CDR3 nucleotides read TGCGCCAGCAGTGAGAACCCGGGGTCTACGGGGGATGAGCAGTTCTTC.

This sequence joins TRBV10-3 and TRBJ2-7; D possibly corresponds to TRBD2 (6 bases). Per the germline V gene, CDR1 is ENHRY and CDR2 is SYGVKD. The CDR3 covers 14 residues. Trimming stripped 1 base from V and 1 base from J, with 8 bases between. CDR3 in amino acids: CAISELGGSYEQYF. Written as DNA, the CDR3 is TGTGCCATCAGTGAGTTGGGGGGATCCTACGAGCAGTACTTC.

This chain joins TRBV2 and TRBJ2-5; 9 bases map to TRBD1. The CDR3 totals 17 residues. Germline V CDR1 and CDR2: SNHLY, FYNNEI. The junction had 9 bases not matched to a gene; V was cut back by 3 bases and J by 1 base. CDR3 bases: TGTGCCAGCAGTGAGGATCTTACAGGGGGCATCCAAGAGACCCAGTACTTC. Translation: CASSEDLTGGIQETQYF.

This chain uses TRBV7-6 with TRBJ2-1; perhaps TRBD1 as D (5 bases). The CDR3 consists of 15 residues. CDR1 and CDR2 (germline): SGHVS, FNYEAQ. Trimming took off 2 bases at V and 0 bases at J, with 8 bases between the two ends. The CDR3, as DNA: TGTGCCAGCAGCTTAAGTGGGGCCTCCTACAATGAGCAGTTCTTC. Residues: CASSLSGASYNEQFF.

The V call is TRBV5-1, the J call TRBJ1-2; TRBD1 aligns across 7 bases. Germline values: CDR1 SGHRS, CDR2 YFSETQ. J gave up 3 bases and V 0 bases, and 2 bases lay outside the gene matches. The CDR3 length is 14 residues. The CDR3 here is CASSLVGGDYGYTF. Written as DNA, the CDR3 is TGCGCCAGCAGCTTGGTAGGGGGCGACTATGGCTACACCTTC.

This clone was seen more than once but under ten times. J is TRBJ2-7 and V is TRBV4-1; the D gene is possibly TRBD2 (5 bases). CDR1 is MGHRA and CDR2 is YSYEKL in the germline V gene. This CDR3 is built from 14 residues. V lost 6 bases, J lost 5 bases, and 17 bases lay in between. DNA for the CDR3: TGCGCCAGCAGGGGTGGAGGTCCTGGGGACGAGCAGTACTTC. It yields the protein CASRGGGPGDEQYF.

In regard to this clone: Mismatch with germline at one junction end may stem from a read error. This rearrangement joins TRBV5-6 to TRBJ2-4; possible D gene TRBD2, 5 bases. From germline, CDR1 is SGHDT and CDR2 YYEEEE. CDR3 size: 14 residues. The CDR3 DNA reads as TGTGCCAGCAGCCCGAAGCTAGCCAGAAACATTCAGTACTTC. This encodes CASSPKLARNIQYF.

The chain couples TRBV2 to TRBJ1-4; possible D gene TRBD1, 6 bases. V lost 8 bases and J 6 bases, leaving 16 bases between the germline ends. CDR1 is SNHLY, CDR2 FYNNEI, per germline. The length of the CDR3 is 14 residues. DNA for the CDR3: TGTGCCAGCCGAGCGGGGGGGCTACATGAAAAACTGTTTTTT. This gives the protein CASRAGGLHEKLFF.

This chain connects TRBV6-5 to TRBJ2-1; D perhaps matches TRBD2 (5 bases). Germline loops: CDR1 MNHEY, CDR2 SVGAGI. The CDR3 sequence is 14 residues long. With 0 bases removed from V and 7 bases from J, the gap between germline ends came to 10 bases. The CDR3 loop reads CASSYSYGGNEQFF. The CDR3 nucleotides are TGTGCCAGCAGTTACTCGTATGGCGGGAATGAGCAGTTCTTC.

J is TRBJ2-4 and V is TRBV4-1; no clear D. Germline CDR1 reads MGHRA; CDR2 reads YSYEKL. Trimming pared 1 base from V and 1 base from J, leaving 14 bases between. This CDR3 has 17 residues. The chain's CDR3 is CASSQVVRGRAKNIQYF. The CDR3 bases are TGCGCCAGCAGCCAAGTGGTCCGAGGCCGGGCCAAAAACATTCAGTACTTC.

The chain employs TRBV5-6 and TRBJ2-7, with unresolved D. The CDR3 has 12 residues. The germline gives CDR1 SGHDT, CDR2 YYEEEE. V was pared by 0 bases and J by 6 bases, with 7 bases between. CDR3 in amino acids: CASSLASGEQYF. The CDR3 nucleotides are TGTGCCAGCAGCTTGGCCTCGGGCGAGCAGTACTTC.

This rearrangement joins TRBV12-3 or TRBV12-4 to TRBJ1-1; D remains ambiguous. Trimming removed 7 bases at V and 1 base at J, with 4 bases between. This CDR3 is 11 amino acids long. The CDR3 protein is CASTGNTEAFF. In nucleotides, the CDR3 is TGTGCCAGCACGGGGAACACTGAAGCTTTCTTT.

This chain joins TRBV27 and TRBJ2-7, with D possibly being TRBD1 (6 bases). In germline, CDR1 is MNHEY, CDR2 SMNVEV (reference sequence). The CDR3 sequence is 13 residues long. Trimming stripped 7 bases from V and 2 bases from J, with 12 bases between. The chain's CDR3 is CASTRTGTYEQYF. CDR3 DNA sequence: TGTGCCAGCACCCGCACAGGGACCTACGAGCAGTACTTC.

V usage is TRBV3-1 (or the pseudogene TRBV3-2) and J usage is TRBJ2-3, with D possibly matching TRBD1 (6 bases). V was cut by 2 bases and J by 5 bases, with 17 bases left in between. Per germline, CDR1 LGHDT and CDR2 YNNKEL (reference sequence). The CDR3 covers 16 residues. CDR3 DNA sequence: TGTGCCAGCAGCCAAACTCTTCTCCAGGGGTTAGATACGCAGTATTTT. This translates into CASSQTLLQGLDTQYF.